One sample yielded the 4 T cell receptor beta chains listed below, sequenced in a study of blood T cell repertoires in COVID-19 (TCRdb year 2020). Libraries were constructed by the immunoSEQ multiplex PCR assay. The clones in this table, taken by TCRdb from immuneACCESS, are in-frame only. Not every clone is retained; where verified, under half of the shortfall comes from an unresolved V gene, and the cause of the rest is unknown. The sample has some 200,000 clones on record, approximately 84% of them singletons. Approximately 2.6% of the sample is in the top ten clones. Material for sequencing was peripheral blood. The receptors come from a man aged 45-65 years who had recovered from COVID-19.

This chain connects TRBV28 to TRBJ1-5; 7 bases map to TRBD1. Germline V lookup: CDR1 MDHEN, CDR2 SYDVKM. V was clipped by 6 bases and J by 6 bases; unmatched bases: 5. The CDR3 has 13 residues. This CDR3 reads CASRTDRVQPQHF. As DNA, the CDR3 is TGTGCCAGCAGGACAGACAGGGTTCAGCCCCAGCATTTT. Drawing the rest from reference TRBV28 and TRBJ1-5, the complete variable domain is DVKVTQSSRYLVKRTGEKVFLECVQDMDHENMFWYRQDPGLGLRLIYFSYDVKMKEKGDIPEGYSVSREKKERFSLILESASTNQTSMYLCASRTDRVQPQHFGDGTRLSIL.

The CDR3 region has the DNA TGTGCCACCAGTGAAAACAGGGGGCGTGCCGAGACCCAGTACTTC. Translation: CATSENRGRAETQYF. V and J are TRBV24-1 and TRBJ2-5; 9 positions agree with TRBD1. The CDR3 spans 15 residues. CDR1 KGHDR and CDR2 SFDVKD come from the germline V gene. Germline trimming cut 4 bases from V and 5 bases from J; bases unmatched to any gene: 7.

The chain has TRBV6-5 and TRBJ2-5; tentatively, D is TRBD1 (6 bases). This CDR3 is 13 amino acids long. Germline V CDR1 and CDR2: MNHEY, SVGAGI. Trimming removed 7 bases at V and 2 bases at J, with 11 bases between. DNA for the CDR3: TGTGCCAGCACAGGGACACCTCAAGAGACCCAGTACTTC. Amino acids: CASTGTPQETQYF.

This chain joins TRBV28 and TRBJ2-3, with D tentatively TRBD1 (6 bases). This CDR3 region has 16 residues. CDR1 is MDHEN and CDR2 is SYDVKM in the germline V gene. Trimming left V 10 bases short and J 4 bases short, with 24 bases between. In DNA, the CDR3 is TGTGCCACCTTAGACGAGCAGGGGTACGGCCCAGATACGCAGTATTTT. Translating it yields CATLDEQGYGPDTQYF. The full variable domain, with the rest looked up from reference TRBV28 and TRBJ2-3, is DVKVTQSSRYLVKRTGEKVFLECVQDMDHENMFWYRQDPGLGLRLIYFSYDVKMKEKGDIPEGYSVSREKKERFSLILESASTNQTSMYLCATLDEQGYGPDTQYFGPGTRLTVL.